This T cell receptor beta chain was sequenced in a study of blood T cells in healthy people across ages. The second PCR ran about 6 to 11 cycles with a sample-barcoded 5' primer and J-beta primers. Using its own MiXCR run on the 5' RACE reads, TCRdb lists one record per CDR3 protein. The top ten clones hold less than 2.5% of a sample with about 2 million distinct CDR3 sequences, roughly 52% of them seen once. The source of this sequence is a woman between 40 and 55 years old in good health. The sample was blood.

The CDR3 here is CASSPPGLAGSYNEQYF. DNA for the CDR3: TGTGCCAGCAGTCCCCCGGGACTAGCGGGCTCCTACAATGAGCAGTACTTC. This chain links TRBV12-3 or TRBV12-4 with TRBJ2-1; 12 nucleotides agree with TRBD2. The end of the DNA aligns better with TRBJ2-7, so the J call may be wrong. The CDR3 runs to 17 residues.